The TCR beta chain under discussion was sequenced for a study of T cells in Graves' hyperthyroidism and ophthalmopathy (dated 2019 in TCRdb). For context, the study as a whole: Peripheral blood samples were taken at the time of initial diagnosis, prior to any treatment. To identify TCR V-J signatures that set the groups apart, the researchers used a discovery cohort of 90 to 100 patients, made up of around 42 with Graves' ophthalmopathy and some 58 with stable Graves' hyperthyroidism. Thyroid tissue and blood T-cell repertoires from about six Graves' hyperthyroidism patients were also compared in the study. According to the paper, TCR Vbeta CDR3 sequencing was carried out on some 140 peripheral blood samples, which came from fewer than 50 ophthalmopathy, about 75 hyperthyroidism and approximately 17 progressor patients. Once sampling was done, hyperthyroidism patients were given methimazole at a starting dose of 30 mg daily, whereas ophthalmopathy patients were given high-dose intravenous methylprednisolone. The 85 to 100 discovery patients were divided at random into training and test sets in a 7:3 ratio. Prospective prediction of ophthalmopathy was tested in an independent validation cohort of 18 to 20 hyperthyroidism patients and 17 patients who later progressed to ophthalmopathy. General study outcomes and caveats: Most expanded thyroid clonotypes (frequency above 0.001) were also detected in blood, a finding suggesting that blood repertoires may reflect thyroid immune responses. In cross-validation, a model built on a 13 V-J signature told ophthalmopathy apart from stable hyperthyroidism with 85% to 90% sensitivity and around 84% specificity, and in testing the same model reached 80%/75%. In validation, progression to ophthalmopathy was predicted by the model with nearly 71% sensitivity and 72% to 85% specificity, a median of approximately 6.5 months before onset. No statistical method was used to fix the sample size in advance, and group allocation was not hidden from the investigators.

A patient counted as having stable Graves' hyperthyroidism if no progression to ophthalmopathy occurred over 18 months of follow-up. Hyperthyroidism patients were newly diagnosed, with disease duration under 2 months, and aged 18 to 65 years. Patients with uncontrolled infections, other autoimmune diseases, pregnancy or lactation were excluded. Diagnoses were based on clinical symptoms, serum thyroxine and TRAb, thyroid ultrasound and orbital computed tomography. PBMCs were isolated from 8 to 10 ml of fresh peripheral blood by Ficoll-Paque density gradient centrifugation. Trizol reagent was used to extract total RNA, and RNA quality was then checked on an Agilent 2100 Bioanalyzer. The TCR beta CDR3 regions were amplified from the RNA transcripts. A first-round RT-PCR of the TCR CDR3 used the HTBI primer set with the Qiagen OneStep RT-PCR kit. Libraries were constructed in a second round of multiplex PCR, after which size selection and purification were carried out. The libraries were sequenced on an Illumina HiSeq2000 using paired-end 100 bp reads. The authors processed their data as follows. Raw data were processed with SOAPnuke, discarding reads with adapters, uncalled bases, mean Phred below 15, or no exact constant-primer or identifier match. COPE v1.2.5 was used to merge high-quality paired reads, and clonotypes were defined as unique nucleotide sequences. MiTCR v1.1 was used to align clonotypes to the IMGT TRBV, TRBD and TRBJ reference segments. Only V-J combinations with frequency above 0.0001, covering 99% to 99.2% of repertoires, were analysed. The TCS score was defined as the ratio of F50 (clonal expansion) to E x V (chaos), calculated using BLOSUM62-based TCRdist between CDR3 peptides within each V-J. Welch's t-statistics and random forest reduced around 510 V-J features to roughly 13, which were used in a naive Bayes classifier (R e1071). TCRdb ran its own pipeline on the public reads, namely fastp trimming at Q25 and MiXCR clone calling, and kept in-frame beta chains. Each entry is one CDR3 protein sequence, shown with its most common DNA and genes. TCRdb, not the original authors, processed these V and J calls. The sample table records 250,000 to 300,000 distinct CDR3 sequences; 12% to 15% of these occur just once. The ten top clones hold 7.9% of the sample.

This clonotype was detected ten times or more. What antigen it recognizes has not been identified. Per-base qualities were not stored, and no clone one base away is much larger. The TCR was taken from a woman aged 40 to 50 with Graves' hyperthyroidism. Sequencing was done on a sample of blood.

CDR3 reads: CASSQVGTANTEAFF. The nucleotide sequence reads as follows: TGCGCCAGCAGCCAAGTAGGGACGGCGAACACTGAAGCTTTCTTT. This receptor chain uses TRBV4-1 and TRBJ1-1, with TRBD1 perhaps the D gene, on 5 matching bases. According to the germline V gene, CDR1 reads MGHRA and CDR2 reads YSYEKL. The CDR3 spans 15 residues, from the cysteine through the phenylalanine. Left in the record is the CDR3 DNA by itself, 45 bases read in frame from the first base. V loses 1 base, J loses 1 base, and the germline ends lie 10 bases apart.